Listed below are T cell receptor beta chains from one sample, sequenced in a study of regulatory T cells in long-lasting Graves disease. Via MiXCR, TCRdb re-called the multiplex PCR reads, giving one row per CDR3 protein. The sample holds around 320,000 distinct CDR3 sequences; over 15% are singletons and the top ten take 25% to 30%. These data also formed part of another study, on T cells in Graves' hyperthyroidism and ophthalmopathy.

The source material was peripheral blood mononuclear cells (PBMCs), sampled at new diagnosis, from a patient treated with antithyroid drugs. The receptors were gathered from a man aged 35-49 years with Graves disease. CDR3s include the opening cysteine and the closing phenylalanine or tryptophan. Fields, in order: D gene, clone size, V gene, J gene, CDR3 length, CDR3 protein, CDR3 DNA. D genes are given only for firm matches. The size of a clone is reported for some rows only, either as once, few or many, or as a class for expanded clones.

D: NA; size: few; V: TRBV5-5; J: TRBJ1-1; length: 13; CDR3: CASSYQGGTEAFF; DNA: TGTGCCAGCAGCTACCAGGGAGGGACTGAAGCTTTCTTT
D: TRBD1; size: few; V: TRBV6-2/TRBV6-3; J: TRBJ2-2; length: 14; CDR3: CASSWGQGAGELFF; DNA: TGTGCCAGCAGTTGGGGACAGGGGGCCGGGGAGCTGTTTTTT
D: TRBD2; size: NA; V: TRBV9; J: TRBJ2-1; length: 15; CDR3: CASSPGGISYNEQFF; DNA: TGTGCCAGCAGCCCCGGGGGGATCTCCTACAATGAGCAGTTCTTC
D: NA; size: many; V: TRBV2; J: TRBJ2-7; length: 14; CDR3: CASRVDRSSYEQYF; DNA: TGTGCCAGCAGGGTAGACAGGAGCTCCTACGAGCAGTACTTC
D: NA; size: many; V: TRBV18; J: TRBJ1-1; length: 13; CDR3: CASSQGSNTEAFF; DNA: TGTGCCAGCTCACAGGGCTCGAACACTGAAGCTTTCTTT
D: NA; size: many; V: TRBV28; J: TRBJ1-2; length: 15; CDR3: CASSLSGSHNYGYTF; DNA: TGTGCCAGCAGTTTATCGGGCAGCCATAACTATGGCTACACCTTC
D: NA; size: few; V: TRBV15; J: TRBJ2-1; length: 13; CDR3: CATSRDRAGAAFF; DNA: TGTGCCACCAGCAGAGATCGGGCGGGGGCGGCGTTCTTC
D: NA; size: many; V: TRBV5-1; J: TRBJ2-7; length: 15; CDR3: CASSLPGRRDYEQYF; DNA: TGCGCCAGCAGCTTGCCAGGGCGTCGGGACTACGAGCAGTACTTC
D: NA; size: few; V: TRBV2; J: TRBJ2-7; length: 13; CDR3: CASSFGGGYRQYF; DNA: TGTGCCAGCAGTTTTGGGGGGGGCTACAGGCAGTACTTC
D: TRBD1; size: many; V: TRBV14; J: TRBJ1-6; length: 17; CDR3: CASSQDGDRRNGSPLHF; DNA: TGTGCCAGCAGCCAAGATGGGGACAGGAGGAACGGCTCACCCCTCCACTTT
D: TRBD1; size: many; V: TRBV5-1; J: TRBJ2-1; length: 14; CDR3: CASSLHRGNNEQFF; DNA: TGCGCCAGCAGCTTGCACAGGGGGAACAATGAGCAGTTCTTC
D: NA; size: NA; V: TRBV5-1; J: TRBJ2-5; length: 15; CDR3: CASSSTGAFQETQYF; DNA: TGCGCCAGCAGCTCGACGGGGGCTTTCCAAGAGACCCAGTACTTC
D: NA; size: NA; V: TRBV28; J: TRBJ2-7; length: 12; CDR3: CASTSTPDEQYF; DNA: TGTGCCAGCACCTCAACCCCCGACGAGCAGTACTTC
D: TRBD1; size: NA; V: TRBV27; J: TRBJ1-1; length: 15; CDR3: CASSQARTGATEAFF; DNA: TGTGCCAGCAGCCAAGCCAGGACAGGGGCCACTGAAGCTTTCTTT
D: NA; size: many; V: TRBV19; J: TRBJ1-5; length: 13; CDR3: CASRTPGDQPQHF; DNA: TGTGCCAGCCGAACCCCAGGGGATCAGCCCCAGCATTTT
D: TRBD2; size: many; V: TRBV7-2; J: TRBJ2-3; length: 17; CDR3: CASSSWGRGVSTDTQYF; DNA: TGTGCCAGCAGCTCATGGGGGCGGGGGGTGAGCACAGATACGCAGTATTTT